This paragraph covers one T cell receptor (beta chain) sequence. The antigen remains unidentified. It may be a read error: a sequence one base away is much more abundant. TCRdb ran MiXCR on the 5' RACE reads and lists one entry per CDR3 protein. Among 640,000 or so distinct CDR3 sequences listed, approximately 6.1% were seen once. This entry is derived from a study of identical twins. Regarding the study as a whole: Twins' surplus sharing was weaker for beta out-of-frame sequences.

The V and J ends lost 1 base and 1 base, in that order; junction bases with no gene match: 1. CDR3 length equals 14 residues. CDR1 SGHNT and CDR2 YYREEE come from the germline V gene (reference sequence). The TCR comes from a man aged 18 to 29 in good health. This rearrangement joins TRBV5-4 to TRBJ2-5, with TRBD1 identical over 7 bases. Sequenced input: naive T cells sorted from blood. CDR3 region: CASSLRDSQETQYF. CDR3 coding DNA: TGTGCCAGCAGCTTGAGGGACAGCCAAGAGACCCAGTACTTC.